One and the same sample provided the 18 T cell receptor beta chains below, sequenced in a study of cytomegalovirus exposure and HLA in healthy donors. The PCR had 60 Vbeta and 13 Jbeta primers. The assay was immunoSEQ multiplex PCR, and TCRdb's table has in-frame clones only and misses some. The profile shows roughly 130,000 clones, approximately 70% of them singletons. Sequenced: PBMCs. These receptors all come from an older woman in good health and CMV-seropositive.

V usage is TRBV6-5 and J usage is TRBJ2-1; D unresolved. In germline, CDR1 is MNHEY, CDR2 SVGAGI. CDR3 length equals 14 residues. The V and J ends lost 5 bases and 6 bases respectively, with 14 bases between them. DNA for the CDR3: TGTGCCAGCAGTCATGCCCACCCCGGCAATGAGCAGTTCTTC. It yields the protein CASSHAHPGNEQFF.

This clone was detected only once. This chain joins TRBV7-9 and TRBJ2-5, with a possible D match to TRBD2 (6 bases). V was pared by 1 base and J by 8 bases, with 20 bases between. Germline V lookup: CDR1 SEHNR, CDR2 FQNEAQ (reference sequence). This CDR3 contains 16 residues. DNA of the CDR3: TGTGCCAGCAGCTTAGAAAACGGACTACCGGGGAAAACCCAGTACTTC. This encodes CASSLENGLPGKTQYF.

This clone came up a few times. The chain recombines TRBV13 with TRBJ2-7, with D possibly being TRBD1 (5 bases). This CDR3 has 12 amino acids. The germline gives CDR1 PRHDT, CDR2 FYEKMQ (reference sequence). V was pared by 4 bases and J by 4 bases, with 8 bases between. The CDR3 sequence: CASSSDTYEQYF. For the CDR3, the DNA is TGTGCCAGCAGCTCGGACACTTACGAGCAGTACTTC.

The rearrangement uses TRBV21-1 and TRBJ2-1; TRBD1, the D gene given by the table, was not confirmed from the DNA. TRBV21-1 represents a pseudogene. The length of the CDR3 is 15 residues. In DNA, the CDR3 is TGTGCCAGCGGTCAGGATCTGCCCCCCCACAATGAGCAGTTCTTC. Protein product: CASGQDLPPHNEQFF.

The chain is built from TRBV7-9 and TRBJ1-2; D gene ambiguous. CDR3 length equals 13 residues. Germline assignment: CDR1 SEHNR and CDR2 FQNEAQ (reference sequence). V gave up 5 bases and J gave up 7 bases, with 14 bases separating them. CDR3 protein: CASSVKQIGGYTF. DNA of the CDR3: TGTGCCAGCAGCGTCAAACAGATTGGTGGCTACACCTTC.

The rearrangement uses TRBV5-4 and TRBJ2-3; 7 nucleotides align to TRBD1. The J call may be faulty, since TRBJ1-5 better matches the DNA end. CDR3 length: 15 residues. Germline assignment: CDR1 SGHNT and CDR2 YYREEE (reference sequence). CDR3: CASSLGFRGTDTQHF. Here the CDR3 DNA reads TGTGCCAGCAGCTTGGGATTCAGGGGGACGGATACGCAGCATTTT.

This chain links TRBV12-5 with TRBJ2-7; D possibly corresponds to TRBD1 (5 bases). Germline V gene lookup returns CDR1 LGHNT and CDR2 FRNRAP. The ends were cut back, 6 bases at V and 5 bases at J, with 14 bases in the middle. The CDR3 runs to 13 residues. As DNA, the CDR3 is TGTGCTAGTGGGGCTCAGGGAATTAACGAGCAGTACTTC. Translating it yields CASGAQGINEQYF.

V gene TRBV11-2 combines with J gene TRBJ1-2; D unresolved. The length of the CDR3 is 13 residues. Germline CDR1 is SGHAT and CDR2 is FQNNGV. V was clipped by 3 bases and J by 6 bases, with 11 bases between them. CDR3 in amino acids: CASSLGPLNGYTF. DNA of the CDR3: TGTGCCAGCAGCTTGGGCCCCCTAAATGGCTACACCTTC.

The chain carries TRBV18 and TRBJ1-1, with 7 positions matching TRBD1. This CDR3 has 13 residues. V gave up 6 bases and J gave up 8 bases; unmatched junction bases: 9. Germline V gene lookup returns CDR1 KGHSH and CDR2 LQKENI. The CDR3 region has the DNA TGTGCCAGCTCCCGGACAGGAAGTAAGGAAGCTTTCTTT. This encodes CASSRTGSKEAFF.

CDR3 nucleotide sequence: TGTGCCAGCAGCTCGAGGACAGGGGAGAACACTGAAGCTTTCTTT. This gives the protein CASSSRTGENTEAFF. The gene calls are TRBV7-9 and TRBJ1-1, with 9 bases fitting TRBD1. The length of the CDR3 is 15 residues. Germline V gives CDR1 SEHNR, CDR2 FQNEAQ (reference sequence). V dropped 4 bases and J dropped 1; count of bases not matched to a gene: 4.

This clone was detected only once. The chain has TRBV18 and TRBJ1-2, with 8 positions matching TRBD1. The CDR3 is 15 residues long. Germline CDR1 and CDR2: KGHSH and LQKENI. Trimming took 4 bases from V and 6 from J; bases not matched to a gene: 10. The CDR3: CASSRARDRGDGYTF. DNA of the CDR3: TGTGCCAGCTCACGAGCCCGAGACAGGGGCGATGGCTACACCTTC.

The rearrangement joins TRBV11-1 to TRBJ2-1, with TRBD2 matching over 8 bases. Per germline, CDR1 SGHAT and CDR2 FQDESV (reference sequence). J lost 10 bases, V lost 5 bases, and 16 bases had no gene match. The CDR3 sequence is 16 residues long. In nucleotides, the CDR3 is TGTGCCAGCAGCCCGGTCCGGGGGGGCTTTTCTGTAGAGCAGTTCTTC. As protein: CASSPVRGGFSVEQFF.

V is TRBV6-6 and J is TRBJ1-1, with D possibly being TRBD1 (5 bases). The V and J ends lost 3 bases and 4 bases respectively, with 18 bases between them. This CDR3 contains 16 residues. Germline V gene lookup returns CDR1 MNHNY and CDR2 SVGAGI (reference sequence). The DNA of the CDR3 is TGTGCCAGCAGTTATTCGGGACCGAGCGGGGGCACTGAAGCTTTCTTT. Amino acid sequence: CASSYSGPSGGTEAFF.

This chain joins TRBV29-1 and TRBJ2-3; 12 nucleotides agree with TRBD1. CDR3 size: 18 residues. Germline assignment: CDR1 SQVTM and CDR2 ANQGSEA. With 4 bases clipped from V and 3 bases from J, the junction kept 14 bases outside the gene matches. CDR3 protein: CSVAVGQGARLTTDTQYF. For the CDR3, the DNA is TGCAGCGTTGCGGTGGGACAGGGGGCTCGGCTAACGACAGATACGCAGTATTTT.

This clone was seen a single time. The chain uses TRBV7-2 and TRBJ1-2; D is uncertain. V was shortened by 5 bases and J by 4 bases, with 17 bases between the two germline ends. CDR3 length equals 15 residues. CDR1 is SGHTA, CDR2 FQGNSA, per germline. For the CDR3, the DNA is TGTGCCAGCAGCCCGGGGTCCTATGGCGGCTATGGCTACACCTTC. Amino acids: CASSPGSYGGYGYTF.

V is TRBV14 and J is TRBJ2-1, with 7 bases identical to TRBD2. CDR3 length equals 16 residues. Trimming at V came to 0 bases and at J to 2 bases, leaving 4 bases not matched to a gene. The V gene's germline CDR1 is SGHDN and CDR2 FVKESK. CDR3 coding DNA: TGTGCCAGCAGCCAAGACCAACTAGCGCCCTACAATGAGCAGTTCTTC. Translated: CASSQDQLAPYNEQFF.

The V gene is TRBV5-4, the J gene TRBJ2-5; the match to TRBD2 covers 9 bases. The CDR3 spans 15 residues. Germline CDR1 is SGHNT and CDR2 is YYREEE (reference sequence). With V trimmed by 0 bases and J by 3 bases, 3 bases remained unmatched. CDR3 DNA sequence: TGTGCCAGCAGCTTGGCGTCTAGCGGGGAAGAGACCCAGTACTTC. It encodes CASSLASSGEETQYF.

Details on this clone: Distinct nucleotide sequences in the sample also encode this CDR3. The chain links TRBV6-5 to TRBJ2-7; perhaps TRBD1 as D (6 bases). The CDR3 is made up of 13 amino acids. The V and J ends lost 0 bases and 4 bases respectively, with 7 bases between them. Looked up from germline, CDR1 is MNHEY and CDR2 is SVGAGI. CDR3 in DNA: TGTGCCAGCAGTTACTCTAGGGGGTACGAGCAGTACTTC. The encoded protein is CASSYSRGYEQYF.